The rows below give T cell receptor beta chains drawn from one sample of a study of T-cell memory formation after mild COVID-19. In TCRdb, the 5' RACE reads were re-called with MiXCR into one record per CDR3 protein. This sample has roughly 610,000 distinct CDR3 sequences, with roughly a sixth found just once. What was sequenced was PBMCs or a T cell subset sorted from them (not recorded which). The receptors come from an adult woman who had mild COVID-19 (a few samples of this study predate the infection). Cell type and time point are not known. CDR3s include the opening cysteine and the closing phenylalanine or tryptophan. Fields, in order: clone size, D gene, J gene, V gene, CDR3 protein, CDR3 DNA. The D gene is left open where the match is weak. Clone size is given for some rows only: seen once, a few or many times, or a class if the clone is expanded.

clone_size: few
d_call: -
j_call: TRBJ1-1
v_call: TRBV12-3/TRBV12-4
cdr3_aa: CASSSQTGTEAFF
cdr3_nt: TGTGCCAGCAGTTCTCAGACGGGCACTGAAGCTTTCTTT

clone_size: many
d_call: -
j_call: TRBJ2-7
v_call: TRBV19
cdr3_aa: CASSIGTSPEEQYF
cdr3_nt: TGTGCCAGTAGTATTGGGACGTCCCCGGAGGAGCAGTACTTC

clone_size: few
d_call: -
j_call: TRBJ1-1
v_call: TRBV12-3/TRBV12-4
cdr3_aa: CASSRTGSGGEAFF
cdr3_nt: TGTGCCAGCAGTCGAACAGGGTCCGGGGGTGAAGCTTTCTTT

clone_size: many
d_call: -
j_call: TRBJ1-5
v_call: TRBV15
cdr3_aa: CATSRDLNQPQHF
cdr3_nt: TGTGCCACCAGCAGAGATTTAAATCAGCCCCAGCATTTT

clone_size: few
d_call: TRBD1
j_call: TRBJ1-2
v_call: TRBV12-3/TRBV12-4
cdr3_aa: CASTSHRGWGYTF
cdr3_nt: TGTGCCAGCACCTCTCACAGGGGTTGGGGCTACACCTTC

clone_size: -
d_call: -
j_call: TRBJ2-3
v_call: TRBV14
cdr3_aa: CASSLLVADTQYF
cdr3_nt: TGTGCCAGCAGCCTCTTAGTCGCAGATACGCAGTATTTT

clone_size: -
d_call: -
j_call: TRBJ2-2
v_call: TRBV29-1
cdr3_aa: CSVRQDTGELFF
cdr3_nt: TGCAGCGTCAGACAAGACACCGGGGAGCTGTTTTTT

clone_size: many
d_call: TRBD2
j_call: TRBJ2-7
v_call: TRBV6-2/TRBV6-3
cdr3_aa: CASSYTGLAHEQYF
cdr3_nt: TGTGCCAGCAGTTACACCGGACTAGCCCACGAGCAGTACTTC

clone_size: -
d_call: TRBD1
j_call: TRBJ1-3
v_call: TRBV5-1
cdr3_aa: CASHRDSTSGNTIYF
cdr3_nt: TGCGCCAGTCACCGGGACAGTACCTCTGGAAACACCATATATTTT

clone_size: -
d_call: -
j_call: TRBJ2-7
v_call: TRBV20-1
cdr3_aa: CSARGGDRTYEQYF
cdr3_nt: TGCAGTGCTAGAGGGGGGGACAGAACCTACGAGCAGTACTTC

clone_size: few
d_call: -
j_call: TRBJ2-7
v_call: TRBV4-2
cdr3_aa: CASSQEALYEQYF
cdr3_nt: TGTGCCAGCAGCCAAGAAGCTCTTTACGAGCAGTACTTC

clone_size: -
d_call: -
j_call: TRBJ1-1
v_call: TRBV7-9
cdr3_aa: CASSLISTEAFF
cdr3_nt: TGTGCCAGCAGCTTAATCAGCACTGAAGCTTTCTTT

clone_size: -
d_call: -
j_call: TRBJ2-3
v_call: TRBV4-1
cdr3_aa: CASSQDLSVDTQYF
cdr3_nt: TGCGCCAGCAGCCAAGATCTTTCTGTCGATACGCAGTATTTT

clone_size: -
d_call: TRBD1
j_call: TRBJ1-5
v_call: TRBV12-3/TRBV12-4
cdr3_aa: CASSMTGGFQPQHF
cdr3_nt: TGTGCCAGCAGTATGACAGGGGGCTTTCAGCCCCAGCATTTT

clone_size: -
d_call: -
j_call: TRBJ1-1
v_call: TRBV7-9
cdr3_aa: CASSPRMNTEAFF
cdr3_nt: TGTGCCAGCAGCCCAAGGATGAACACTGAAGCTTTCTTT

clone_size: -
d_call: TRBD1
j_call: TRBJ1-2
v_call: TRBV24-1
cdr3_aa: CATSDREIYGYTF
cdr3_nt: TGTGCCACCAGCGACAGGGAGATCTATGGCTACACCTTC

clone_size: -
d_call: -
j_call: TRBJ2-1
v_call: TRBV5-4
cdr3_aa: CASSLPPSYNEQFF
cdr3_nt: TGTGCCAGCAGCTTGCCACCATCCTACAATGAGCAGTTCTTC

clone_size: -
d_call: TRBD2
j_call: TRBJ2-3
v_call: TRBV7-3
cdr3_aa: CASSVTGTSGETQYF
cdr3_nt: TGTGCCAGCAGCGTAACCGGGACTAGCGGGGAAACGCAGTATTTT

clone_size: -
d_call: TRBD2
j_call: TRBJ2-5
v_call: TRBV10-3
cdr3_aa: CAIEPGLPQETQYF
cdr3_nt: TGTGCCATCGAGCCGGGACTACCACAAGAGACCCAGTACTTC

clone_size: -
d_call: -
j_call: TRBJ1-2
v_call: TRBV3-1
cdr3_aa: CASRPDTKGGYTF
cdr3_nt: TGTGCCAGCAGACCGGACACAAAAGGTGGCTACACCTTC

clone_size: -
d_call: -
j_call: TRBJ2-3
v_call: TRBV6-6
cdr3_aa: CASSYSRAQSTDTQYF
cdr3_nt: TGTGCCAGCAGTTACTCCCGGGCTCAAAGCACAGATACGCAGTATTTT

clone_size: few
d_call: -
j_call: TRBJ2-7
v_call: TRBV5-4
cdr3_aa: CASSTDYASEQYF
cdr3_nt: TGTGCCAGCAGCACGGACTATGCCTCCGAGCAGTACTTC

clone_size: few
d_call: -
j_call: TRBJ2-7
v_call: TRBV7-8
cdr3_aa: CASSYDPRAEYF
cdr3_nt: TGTGCCAGCAGCTATGACCCCCGCGCGGAGTACTTC

clone_size: -
d_call: -
j_call: TRBJ1-5
v_call: TRBV3-1
cdr3_aa: CASSSGEKQPQHF
cdr3_nt: TGTGCCAGCAGCTCGGGAGAGAAGCAGCCCCAGCATTTT

clone_size: -
d_call: -
j_call: TRBJ1-6
v_call: TRBV2
cdr3_aa: CASSVQRQDNSPLHF
cdr3_nt: TGTGCCAGCAGTGTTCAAAGGCAGGATAATTCACCCCTCCACTTT

clone_size: -
d_call: -
j_call: TRBJ2-1
v_call: TRBV5-1
cdr3_aa: CASSLAGVGEQFF
cdr3_nt: TGCGCCAGCAGCTTGGCGGGGGTAGGTGAGCAGTTCTTC

clone_size: -
d_call: -
j_call: TRBJ2-5
v_call: TRBV10-3
cdr3_aa: CAISDFGTRETQYF
cdr3_nt: TGTGCCATCAGTGACTTTGGGACCCGAGAGACCCAGTACTTC

clone_size: -
d_call: -
j_call: TRBJ1-3
v_call: TRBV18
cdr3_aa: CASSPPDRNTIYF
cdr3_nt: TGTGCCAGCTCACCACCGGATAGGAACACCATATATTTT

clone_size: -
d_call: -
j_call: TRBJ2-7
v_call: TRBV6-1
cdr3_aa: CASSESPSYEQYF
cdr3_nt: TGTGCCAGCAGTGAAAGTCCCTCCTACGAGCAGTACTTC

clone_size: -
d_call: TRBD1
j_call: TRBJ2-1
v_call: TRBV12-5
cdr3_aa: CASGFGQGSYNEQFF
cdr3_nt: TGTGCTAGTGGTTTCGGACAGGGATCCTACAATGAGCAGTTCTTC

clone_size: few
d_call: -
j_call: TRBJ2-1
v_call: TRBV4-3
cdr3_aa: CASSQVSANEQFF
cdr3_nt: TGCGCCAGCAGCCAAGTCTCCGCCAATGAGCAGTTCTTC

clone_size: -
d_call: -
j_call: TRBJ1-1
v_call: TRBV28
cdr3_aa: CASSFGGSGTEAFF
cdr3_nt: TGTGCCAGCAGTTTTGGGGGCTCGGGCACTGAAGCTTTCTTT

clone_size: few
d_call: -
j_call: TRBJ1-5
v_call: TRBV18
cdr3_aa: CASSPPFERVGNQPQHF
cdr3_nt: TGTGCCAGCTCACCACCTTTTGAGAGGGTGGGCAATCAGCCCCAGCATTTT

clone_size: -
d_call: TRBD1
j_call: TRBJ1-1
v_call: TRBV18
cdr3_aa: CASSPPTGGDTEAFF
cdr3_nt: TGTGCCAGCTCACCACCGACAGGGGGGGACACTGAAGCTTTCTTT

clone_size: few
d_call: -
j_call: TRBJ2-7
v_call: TRBV6-2/TRBV6-3
cdr3_aa: CASSYSGQLPYEQYF
cdr3_nt: TGTGCCAGCAGTTACTCCGGACAGCTCCCCTACGAGCAGTACTTC

clone_size: -
d_call: TRBD1
j_call: TRBJ2-3
v_call: TRBV20-1
cdr3_aa: CSARLPPGTGWSRDTQYF
cdr3_nt: TGCAGTGCCCGTCTCCCTCCGGGGACAGGCTGGAGTAGAGATACGCAGTATTTT

clone_size: many
d_call: -
j_call: TRBJ2-5
v_call: TRBV11-2
cdr3_aa: CASSFQRGTQYF
cdr3_nt: TGTGCCAGCAGCTTCCAGAGGGGGACCCAGTACTTC

clone_size: few
d_call: -
j_call: TRBJ2-1
v_call: TRBV2
cdr3_aa: CASRPHGGSGNEQFF
cdr3_nt: TGTGCCAGCAGGCCTCACGGGGGTTCGGGCAATGAGCAGTTCTTC

clone_size: few
d_call: -
j_call: TRBJ1-5
v_call: TRBV27
cdr3_aa: CASSLRGMRNQPQHF
cdr3_nt: TGTGCCAGCAGTTTAAGGGGGATGAGAAATCAGCCCCAGCATTTT

clone_size: few
d_call: -
j_call: TRBJ2-3
v_call: TRBV5-1
cdr3_aa: CASSLTRAGADTQYF
cdr3_nt: TGCGCCAGCAGCTTAACCCGCGCAGGGGCAGATACGCAGTATTTT

clone_size: -
d_call: -
j_call: TRBJ2-6
v_call: TRBV7-9
cdr3_aa: CASSFLTEHSGANVLTF
cdr3_nt: TGTGCCAGCAGCTTCTTAACGGAACACTCTGGGGCCAACGTCCTGACTTTC

clone_size: -
d_call: -
j_call: TRBJ2-7
v_call: TRBV7-6
cdr3_aa: CASSLARLGYEQYF
cdr3_nt: TGTGCCAGCAGCTTAGCCCGGCTGGGCTACGAGCAGTACTTC

clone_size: -
d_call: TRBD2
j_call: TRBJ2-5
v_call: TRBV6-1
cdr3_aa: CASNPGVAGPRGTQYF
cdr3_nt: TGTGCCAGCAACCCCGGAGTAGCGGGGCCCCGGGGGACCCAGTACTTC

clone_size: few
d_call: -
j_call: TRBJ2-5
v_call: TRBV12-3/TRBV12-4
cdr3_aa: CASSLDLWETQYF
cdr3_nt: TGTGCCAGCAGTTTAGATCTTTGGGAGACCCAGTACTTC

clone_size: -
d_call: -
j_call: TRBJ1-2
v_call: TRBV9
cdr3_aa: CASSVAPAGWDSTF
cdr3_nt: TGTGCCAGCAGCGTAGCTCCGGCAGGGTGGGACTCCACCTTC

clone_size: -
d_call: -
j_call: TRBJ1-1
v_call: TRBV7-9
cdr3_aa: CASSFTLAGRTEAFF
cdr3_nt: TGTGCCAGCAGCTTCACCCTGGCAGGGCGAACTGAAGCTTTCTTT

clone_size: few
d_call: -
j_call: TRBJ2-5
v_call: TRBV15
cdr3_aa: CATSRQGRGETQYF
cdr3_nt: TGTGCCACCAGCAGACAGGGGAGAGGAGAGACCCAGTACTTC

clone_size: -
d_call: TRBD2
j_call: TRBJ2-1
v_call: TRBV5-1
cdr3_aa: CASSLALAGGPVAYNEQFF
cdr3_nt: TGCGCCAGCAGCTTGGCCCTTGCGGGGGGGCCGGTGGCCTACAATGAGCAGTTCTTC

clone_size: many
d_call: -
j_call: TRBJ2-3
v_call: TRBV4-3
cdr3_aa: CASSQELTDTQYF
cdr3_nt: TGCGCCAGCAGCCAAGAACTCACAGATACGCAGTATTTT

clone_size: few
d_call: -
j_call: TRBJ2-5
v_call: TRBV29-1
cdr3_aa: CSVERSPETQYF
cdr3_nt: TGCAGCGTTGAAAGGTCACCAGAGACCCAGTACTTC

clone_size: -
d_call: -
j_call: TRBJ2-7
v_call: TRBV28
cdr3_aa: CAPAGTLYF
cdr3_nt: TGTGCCCCCGCGGGTACTCTGTACTTC

clone_size: -
d_call: TRBD1
j_call: TRBJ1-4
v_call: TRBV23-1
cdr3_aa: CASSQSARQGGEKLFF
cdr3_nt: TGCGCCAGCAGTCAATCGGCAAGACAGGGGGGTGAAAAACTGTTTTTT

clone_size: -
d_call: TRBD2
j_call: TRBJ2-3
v_call: TRBV7-8
cdr3_aa: CASSLYLERGSTDTQYF
cdr3_nt: TGTGCCAGCAGCTTGTACCTAGAGCGGGGTAGCACAGATACGCAGTATTTT

clone_size: few
d_call: -
j_call: TRBJ2-7
v_call: TRBV21-1
cdr3_aa: CASTACSSYEQYF
cdr3_nt: TGTGCCAGCACAGCTTGCAGCTCCTACGAGCAGTACTTC

clone_size: -
d_call: TRBD2
j_call: TRBJ2-2
v_call: TRBV9
cdr3_aa: CASSVASGRHGELFF
cdr3_nt: TGTGCCAGCAGCGTAGCTAGCGGGAGACACGGGGAGCTGTTTTTT